Sequencing of this TCR beta chain was carried out in a study of T cell changes during pregnancy in multiple sclerosis. Libraries were prepared by immunoSEQ multiplex PCR; TCRdb keeps only in-frame clonotypes and omits some of them. This table has under 45,000 clones, 91% appearing once. The germline gives CDR1 MNHEY, CDR2 SMNVEV (reference sequence). Trimming took 6 bases from V and 2 from J, leaving 16 bases between them. There are 15 residues in the CDR3. This specimen was CD4+ T cells from peripheral blood mononuclear cells, taken in the second trimester of pregnancy. This sequence was found in a female donor in good health, enrolled as a control in a pregnancy study. The V call is TRBV27, the J call TRBJ1-2; weak D call: TRBD1 (6 bases). The DNA of the CDR3 is TGTGCCAGCAGCTTAAAAGGGGGAACGAACTATGGCTACACCTTC. Protein: CASSLKGGTNYGYTF.